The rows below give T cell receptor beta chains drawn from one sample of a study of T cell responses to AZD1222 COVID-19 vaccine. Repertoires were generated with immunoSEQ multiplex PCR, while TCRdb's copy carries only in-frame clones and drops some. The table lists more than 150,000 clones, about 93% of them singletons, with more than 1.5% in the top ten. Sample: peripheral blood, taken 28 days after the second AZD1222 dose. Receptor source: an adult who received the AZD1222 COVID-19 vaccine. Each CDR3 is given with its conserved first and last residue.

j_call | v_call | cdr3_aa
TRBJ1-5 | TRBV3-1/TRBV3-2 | CASSQGGWGSNQPQHF
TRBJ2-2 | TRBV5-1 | CASRGTVNTGELFF
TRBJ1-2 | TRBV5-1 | CASSLGFWEGTNYGYTF
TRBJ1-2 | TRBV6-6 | CASRSPGTALTYGYTF
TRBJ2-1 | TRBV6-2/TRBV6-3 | CASSPRFLDAKNEQFF
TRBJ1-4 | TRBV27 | CASSINRGALAIEKLFF
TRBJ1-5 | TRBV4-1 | CASSQEGPGNQPQHF
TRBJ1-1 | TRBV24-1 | CATSSGGMNTEAFF
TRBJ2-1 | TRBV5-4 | CASSPPRGTYNEQFF
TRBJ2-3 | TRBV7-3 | CASSLSSGATQYF
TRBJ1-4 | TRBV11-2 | CASSPGPGIPEKLFF
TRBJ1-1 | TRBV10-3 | CAISVTGGTEAFF
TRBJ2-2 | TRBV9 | CASSVDAGNTGELFF
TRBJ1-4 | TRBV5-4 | CASSFSGQPNEKLFF
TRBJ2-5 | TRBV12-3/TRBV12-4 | CASSSSRETQYF
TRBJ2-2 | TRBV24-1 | CATSDPGHNTGELFF
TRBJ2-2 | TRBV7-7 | CASSWDRNTGELFF
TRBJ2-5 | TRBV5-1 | CASSTGATGGETQYF
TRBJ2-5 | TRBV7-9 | CASSPTGQETQYF
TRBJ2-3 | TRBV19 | CASSFDRGVADTQYF
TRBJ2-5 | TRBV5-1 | CASSLRTGGIETQYF
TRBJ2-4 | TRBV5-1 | CASSLLQGTDIQYF
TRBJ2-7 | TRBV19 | CASSARDGSYEQYF
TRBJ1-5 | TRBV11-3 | CASRSRGVGNQPQHF
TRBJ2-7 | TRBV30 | CAWSTQGYEQYF
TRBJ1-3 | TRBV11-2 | CASSFGSSGNTIYF
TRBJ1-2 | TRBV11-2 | CASSGQSYGYTF
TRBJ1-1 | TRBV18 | CASSPAGANTEAFF
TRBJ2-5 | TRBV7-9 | CASSFYRAFGGETQYF
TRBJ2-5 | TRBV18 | CASSPARGQETQYF
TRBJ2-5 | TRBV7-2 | CASSPVGPRGETQYF
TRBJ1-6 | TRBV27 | CASSSGTGSGVNSPLHF
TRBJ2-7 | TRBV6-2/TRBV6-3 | CASSYEAGGITYEQYF
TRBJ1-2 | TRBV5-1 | CASSLEAGALGGYTF
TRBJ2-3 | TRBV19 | CASSISDRETDTQYF
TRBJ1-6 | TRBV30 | CAWAGTDSSPLHF
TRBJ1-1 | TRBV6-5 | CASSYSLTMVVTEAFF
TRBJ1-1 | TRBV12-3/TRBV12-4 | CASSQGINTEAFF
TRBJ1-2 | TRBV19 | CASSRGLTAAYGYTF
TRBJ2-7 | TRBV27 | CASSFSGEQYF
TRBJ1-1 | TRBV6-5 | CASSFRTGRAEAFF
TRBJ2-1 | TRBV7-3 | CASSLSDYSYNEQFF
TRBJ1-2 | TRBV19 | CASSIDSYYGYTF
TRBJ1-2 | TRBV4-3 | CASSQVKGYYGYTF
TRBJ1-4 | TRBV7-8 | CASSLAGAGRKLFF
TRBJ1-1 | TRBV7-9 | CASSKRQLGAEAFF
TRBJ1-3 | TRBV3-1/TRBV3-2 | CASSPQSLDNFSGNTIYF
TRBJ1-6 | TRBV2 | CASSGQLYNSPLHF
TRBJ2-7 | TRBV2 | CASSPYTEQYF
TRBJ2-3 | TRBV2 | CASTKGGLASDTQYF